One sample yielded the 5 T cell receptor beta chains listed below, sequenced in a study of identical twins (dated by TCRdb to about 2016). Receptors were amplified or captured by 5' RACE. Sequencer: Illumina HiSeq 2000. TCRdb trimmed the raw reads at Q25, called clones with MiXCR and kept productive beta chains. Rows merge per CDR3 protein into single entries with the most common DNA and genes. For this sample the table gives roughly 710,000 distinct CDR3 sequences, of which 5.5% to 6.5% were detected only once. Jointly, the top ten make up around 1.7% of the sample. Sequenced material: naive T cells sorted from blood. Sample cell subset or site, as interpreted from the label and publication: cells isolated with a human naive T-cell isolation kit. The receptor set was obtained from a man aged 18 to 29 in good health.

The rearrangement uses TRBV20-1 and TRBJ1-1; no clear D gene. CDR1 DFQATT and CDR2 SNEGSKA come from the germline V gene (reference sequence). The CDR3 is made up of 15 amino acids. V dropped 6 bases and J dropped 2 bases, with 19 bases sitting between them. CDR3 sequence: CSAKGRPMGNTEAFF. CDR3 sequence (DNA): TGCAGTGCAAAAGGGCGTCCTATGGGTAACACTGAAGCTTTCTTT.

This clonotype was counted ten times or more. The chain is built from TRBV20-1 and TRBJ2-7, with TRBD2 as a possible D gene (6 bases). This CDR3 has 11 amino acids. Trimming shortened V by 6 bases and J by 3 bases, and 9 bases separated the two germline ends. CDR1 is DFQATT, CDR2 SNEGSKA, per germline (reference sequence). CDR3 loop: CSAVTSYEQYF. The DNA for the CDR3 is TGCAGTGCCGTGACTAGCTACGAGCAGTACTTC.

This clonotype was counted at least ten times. V and J are TRBV27 and TRBJ2-3; 10 bases align to TRBD1. Unmatched junction bases numbered 18, after V lost 10 bases and J lost 5 bases. Germline CDR1 reads MNHEY; CDR2 reads SMNVEV (reference sequence). This CDR3 comprises 17 residues. The CDR3 DNA reads TGTGCCACCTCCACCTCCGGGACAGGGGCTTACGGAGATACGCAGTATTTT. Translation: CATSTSGTGAYGDTQYF.

This clonotype was detected many times. The rearrangement uses TRBV12-3 or TRBV12-4 and TRBJ2-5; D gene uncertain. The CDR3 length is 14 residues. V gave up 3 bases and J gave up 5 bases, with 13 bases separating them. CDR3 DNA sequence: TGTGCCAGCAGTTTGGACCTATTAAGGGAGACCCAGTACTTC. Protein sequence: CASSLDLLRETQYF.

Written as DNA, the CDR3 is TGTGCCAGCAGTTACACAAGGGGTTACAATGAGCAGTTCTTC. It is translated as CASSYTRGYNEQFF. The V call is TRBV6-2 or TRBV6-3, the J call TRBJ2-1, with D possibly matching TRBD1 (5 bases). The ends were cut back, 2 bases at V and 4 bases at J, with 9 bases in the middle. Germline V gene sequence: CDR1 MNHEY, CDR2 SVGEGT. The CDR3 contains 14 residues.